Below, 15 T cell receptor beta chains from the same sample are listed, as sequenced in a study of OX40 agonist ivuxolimab in advanced cancers. The method was immunoSEQ multiplex PCR; TCRdb's version includes in-frame clones alone and lacks a portion of them. The table has some 18,000 clones, about four fifths seen once. This material consisted of CD4+ or CD8+ T cells sorted from blood, taken in a trial of the OX40 agonist ivuxolimab. These receptors all come from an adult with an advanced solid tumor such as melanoma, head and neck, liver or kidney cancer.

This chain uses TRBV19 with TRBJ2-7; 15 bases match TRBD2. This CDR3 contains 16 residues. Germline assignment: CDR1 LNHDA and CDR2 SQIVND (reference sequence). The trim removed 5 bases at V and 2 bases at J, leaving 4 bases unmatched. Written as DNA, the CDR3 is TGTGCCAGTAGTCCGGGACTAGCGGGAGGCCCCTACGAGCAGTACTTC. Translated: CASSPGLAGGPYEQYF.

The chain employs TRBV13 and TRBJ2-2; 13 bases line up with TRBD2. In germline, CDR1 is PRHDT, CDR2 FYEKMQ (reference sequence). J gave up 5 bases and V 5 bases, and 5 bases lay outside the gene matches. The CDR3 spans 16 residues. The CDR3 here is CASSGRTSGSTGELFF. The CDR3 nucleotides read TGTGCCAGCAGCGGACGGACTAGCGGGAGTACCGGGGAGCTGTTTTTT.

The rearrangement joins TRBV6-5 to TRBJ1-6; the D gene is possibly TRBD1 (5 bases). Per the germline V gene, CDR1 is MNHEY and CDR2 is SVGAGI. The V and J ends lost 2 bases and 6 bases respectively, with 8 bases between them. The CDR3 has 14 amino acids. CDR3 DNA sequence: TGTGCCAGCAGTTACGGTGACAGTAATTCACCCCTCCACTTT. As protein: CASSYGDSNSPLHF.

The chain recombines TRBV29-1 with TRBJ2-1; possibly TRBD2 for D (6 bases). V shed 1 base and J shed 0 bases, with 22 bases lying between them. There are 19 residues in the CDR3. Germline assignment: CDR1 SQVTM and CDR2 ANQGSEA. The CDR3 coding sequence is TGCAGCGTTGAAGTGGTTGGATACCTAGCGAGTAGCTCCTACAATGAGCAGTTCTTC. Its protein product is CSVEVVGYLASSSYNEQFF.

The V call is TRBV18, the J call TRBJ2-7, with 9 bases identical to TRBD1. V was pared by 3 bases and J by 5 bases, with 8 bases of the junction left unmatched. CDR3 size: 15 residues. Germline CDR1 reads KGHSH; CDR2 reads LQKENI. The CDR3: CASSPPGTGYNEQYF. The CDR3 region has the DNA TGTGCCAGCTCACCCCCCGGGACAGGGTACAACGAGCAGTACTTC.

This clone was counted once. The chain links TRBV6-5 to TRBJ1-2; D perhaps matches TRBD1 (5 bases). V lost 4 bases to trimming and J lost 3 bases, with 9 bases between them. Germline V gives CDR1 MNHEY, CDR2 SVGAGI. The CDR3 spans 13 residues. CDR3 DNA: TGTGCCAGCAGTTGGACACAGGACTATGGCTACACCTTC. This translates into CASSWTQDYGYTF.

The chain joins TRBV6-6 to TRBJ2-5, with D possibly being TRBD1 or TRBD2 (6 bases each). V dropped 11 bases and J dropped 5 bases, with 27 bases sitting between them. The CDR3 is 16 amino acids. CDR1 and CDR2 (germline): MNHNY, SVGAGI (reference sequence). This chain's CDR3 is CAAWGASETEGETQYF. The CDR3 nucleotides read TGTGCCGCGTGGGGGGCTAGCGAAACGGAAGGGGAGACCCAGTACTTC.

The V gene is TRBV7-6, the J gene TRBJ2-7; D is unresolved. CDR1 is SGHVS and CDR2 is FNYEAQ in the germline V gene. This CDR3 comprises 14 residues. V was shortened by 2 bases and J by 5 bases, with 13 bases between the two germline ends. CDR3 DNA: TGTGCCAGCAGCTTAACCCCCTCGGGCAACGAGCAGTACTTC. It encodes CASSLTPSGNEQYF.

The J gene is TRBJ1-5, the V gene TRBV9; D is uncertain. The germline CDR1 and CDR2 sequences are SGDLS and YYNGEE. The CDR3 is made up of 19 amino acids. The ends were cut back, 0 bases at V and 8 bases at J, with 27 bases in the middle. CDR3 loop: CASSVDAGGRVRELEPQHF. As DNA, the CDR3 is TGTGCCAGCAGCGTAGATGCCGGAGGGAGGGTTCGCGAGTTGGAGCCCCAGCATTTT.

A few counts support this clone. The rearrangement joins TRBV20-1 to TRBJ2-1; no clear D gene. This CDR3 contains 11 residues. Trimming took 5 bases from V and 4 from J, leaving 6 bases between them. The germline gives CDR1 DFQATT, CDR2 SNEGSKA (reference sequence). The CDR3 bases are TGCAGTGCTGGAAGGTACAATGAGCAGTTCTTC. It translates to CSAGRYNEQFF.

The CDR3 DNA is TGTGCCAGCTCACCACAGGGGCGGAACACCGGGGAGCTGTTTTTT. It specifies CASSPQGRNTGELFF. The rearrangement joins TRBV18 to TRBJ2-2; tentative D call: TRBD1 (5 bases). CDR3 length equals 15 residues. V dropped 1 base and J dropped 1 base, with 7 bases sitting between them. Per the germline V gene, CDR1 is KGHSH and CDR2 is LQKENI.

The chain carries TRBV6-5 and TRBJ2-1, with D unresolved. CDR1 and CDR2 (germline): MNHEY, SVGAGI. CDR3 length equals 13 residues. Trimming pared 2 bases from V and 8 bases from J, leaving 10 bases between. The CDR3 reads CASSYIALHEQFF. CDR3 coding DNA: TGTGCCAGCAGTTACATTGCTCTACATGAGCAGTTCTTC.

The V call is TRBV11-2, the J call TRBJ2-2, with D hard to call. The ends were cut back, 5 bases at V and 3 bases at J, with 7 bases in the middle. The CDR3 is 13 residues long. Germline CDR1 and CDR2: SGHAT and FQNNGV. The CDR3 DNA reads TGTGCCAGCAGCGCCAGATACACCGGGGAGCTGTTTTTT. It yields the protein CASSARYTGELFF.

The rearrangement links TRBV7-9 to TRBJ2-2; the D is unclear. The V gene lost 5 bases and the J gene lost 7 bases, with 14 bases spanning the gap. The CDR3 length is 14 residues. CDR1 is SEHNR, CDR2 FQNEAQ, per germline (reference sequence). The DNA for the CDR3 is TGTGCCAGCAGCCCATGGACCAGCCGCGGGGAGCTGTTTTTT. Translating gives CASSPWTSRGELFF. The whole variable domain, remainder taken from reference TRBV7-9 and TRBJ2-2, is DTGVSQNPRHKITKRGQNVTFRCDPISEHNRLYWYRQTLGQGPEFLTYFQNEAQLEKSRLLSDRFSAERPKGSFSTLEIQRTEQGDSAMYLCASSPWTSRGELFFGEGSRLTVL.

The J gene is TRBJ2-3, the V gene TRBV5-1, with TRBD1 identical over 9 bases. Germline V CDR1 and CDR2: SGHRS, YFSETQ. The trim removed 7 bases at V and 0 bases at J, leaving 12 bases unmatched. The CDR3 loop spans 17 amino acids. DNA for the CDR3: TGCGCCAGCCCATCCAGGGACAGGGCCCTTAGCACAGATACGCAGTATTTT. Amino acids: CASPSRDRALSTDTQYF.